The 8 T cell receptor beta chains reported below all come from one sample, sequenced in a study of T-cell reconstitution after alpha-beta-depleted transplantation in children. Unique molecular identifiers were built into the TCRbeta library. MiXCR was run by TCRdb on the PCR reads, yielding one entry per CDR3 protein. Of roughly 310,000 distinct CDR3 sequences in the sample, around 25% were seen once. Sequencing used PBMCs, mostly from graft donor cells, obtained 180 days after TCRalphabeta/CD19-depleted stem cell transplant. Source of these receptors: a male patient aged 10 to 17 who had a stem cell transplant for acute lymphoblastic leukemia, so the T cells may come from the graft donor.

V usage is TRBV5-1 and J usage is TRBJ2-7; TRBD2 agrees at 7 bases. CDR1 and CDR2 (germline): SGHRS, YFSETQ. V lost 6 bases to trimming and J lost 3 bases; unmatched junction nucleotides: 9. This CDR3 has 14 residues. The CDR3: CASNQGLTYYEQYF. The CDR3 DNA follows: TGCGCCAGCAACCAGGGACTAACCTACTACGAGCAGTACTTC.

The chain links TRBV12-3 or TRBV12-4 to TRBJ2-5; TRBD2 aligns across 9 bases. V trimming: 3 bases; J trimming: 2 bases; junction bases outside the gene matches: 7. The CDR3 length is 16 residues. The CDR3 loop reads CASSFPAGGPQETQYF. Written as DNA, the CDR3 is TGTGCCAGCAGTTTCCCGGCGGGAGGGCCGCAAGAGACCCAGTACTTC.

The chain recombines TRBV12-3 or TRBV12-4 with TRBJ2-7; 7 positions agree with TRBD1. V gave up 7 bases and J gave up 5 bases; unmatched junction bases: 5. The CDR3 is 12 residues long. CDR3 sequence (DNA): TGTGCCAGCACCCTTGGGACAGACGAGCAGTACTTC. This translates into CASTLGTDEQYF.

The rearrangement uses TRBV4-1 and TRBJ2-7; 10 positions agree with TRBD2. The CDR3 totals 15 residues. The V and J ends lost 0 bases and 7 bases, in that order; junction bases with no gene match: 6. Looked up from germline, CDR1 is MGHRA and CDR2 is YSYEKL. CDR3 sequence reads: CASSQEQELAGEQYF. CDR3 sequence (DNA): TGCGCCAGCAGCCAAGAGCAGGAACTAGCGGGAGAGCAGTACTTC.

This clonotype occurred a few times. V and J are TRBV4-1 and TRBJ2-7; 8 nucleotides match TRBD2. The CDR3 contains 19 residues. The V and J ends lost 0 bases and 1 base, in that order; junction bases with no gene match: 14. In germline, CDR1 is MGHRA, CDR2 YSYEKL. The CDR3 loop is CASSQDAIVGLAGSYEQYF. CDR3 nucleotide sequence: TGCGCCAGCAGCCAAGATGCGATTGTAGGGCTAGCGGGTTCCTACGAGCAGTACTTC.

This clonotype occurred once. V and J are TRBV5-1 and TRBJ2-7, with D unresolved. The CDR3 loop spans 16 amino acids. Germline V gene lookup returns CDR1 SGHRS and CDR2 YFSETQ. Trimming removed 4 bases at V and 6 bases at J, with 23 bases between. This chain's CDR3 is CASSPPNAEVLSEQYF. Written as DNA, the CDR3 is TGCGCCAGCAGCCCCCCAAATGCAGAGGTACTATCCGAGCAGTACTTC.

Concerning this clonotype itself: One end of the junction varies from germline; a read error may be responsible. This chain uses TRBV5-6 with TRBJ1-3; a weak D match, TRBD1 (5 bases). This CDR3 region has 11 residues. In germline, CDR1 is SGHDT, CDR2 YYEEEE. In DNA form, the CDR3 reads TGTGCCAGCAGCTCAGGGCTTCGGGTCCAATTT. Translated, it gives CASSSGLRVQF.

This chain joins TRBV20-1 and TRBJ1-4; 10 bases line up with TRBD1. V gave up 6 bases and J gave up 6 bases; unmatched junction bases: 4. There are 13 residues in the CDR3. The V gene's germline CDR1 is DFQATT and CDR2 SNEGSKA (reference sequence). CDR3 sequence reads: CSAAGTGDEKLFF. CDR3 DNA: TGCAGTGCCGCCGGGACAGGGGATGAAAAACTGTTTTTT.